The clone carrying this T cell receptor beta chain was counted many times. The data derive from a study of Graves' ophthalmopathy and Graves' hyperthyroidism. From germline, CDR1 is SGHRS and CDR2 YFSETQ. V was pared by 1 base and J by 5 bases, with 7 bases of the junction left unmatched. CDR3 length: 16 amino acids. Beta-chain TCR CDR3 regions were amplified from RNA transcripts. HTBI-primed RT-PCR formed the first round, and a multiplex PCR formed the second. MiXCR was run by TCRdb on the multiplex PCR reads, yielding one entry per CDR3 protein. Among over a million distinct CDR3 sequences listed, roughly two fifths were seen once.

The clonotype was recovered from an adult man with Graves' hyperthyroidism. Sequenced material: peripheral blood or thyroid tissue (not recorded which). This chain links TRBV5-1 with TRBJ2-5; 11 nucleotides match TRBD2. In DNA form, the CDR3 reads TGCGCCAGCAGCTTGACACCTAGCGGGGGGAGCGAGACCCAGTACTTC. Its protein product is CASSLTPSGGSETQYF.